Listed here are 15 T cell receptor beta chains from one sample, sequenced in a study of radiation and T cells in renal cell carcinoma. Data came from immunoSEQ multiplex PCR; TCRdb stores just in-frame clones and leaves some out. The data hold about 40,000 clones, with roughly 80% observed a single time. Time point here: blood 4 weeks post-SBRT, at nephrectomy. Described treatment: 15 Gy SBRT to primary tumor, nephrectomy 4 weeks later. The specimen was blood, collected from a patient whose treatment included radiotherapy and nephrectomy. These receptors were taken from a woman aged 70 to 79 with renal cell carcinoma.

The rearrangement uses TRBV30 and TRBJ1-5; 10 bases are shared with TRBD1. The CDR3 contains 15 residues. CDR1 GTSNPN and CDR2 SVGIG come from the germline V gene (reference sequence). The junction had 5 bases not matched to a gene; V was cut back by 2 bases and J by 4 bases. The CDR3 protein is CAWSPPGQGNQPQHF. In DNA form, the CDR3 reads TGTGCCTGGAGTCCCCCGGGACAGGGGAATCAGCCCCAGCATTTT.

The J gene is TRBJ1-5, the V gene TRBV2, with 7 bases aligning to TRBD1. CDR3 size: 15 residues. Germline assignment: CDR1 SNHLY and CDR2 FYNNEI. V lost 7 bases to trimming and J lost 9 bases; unmatched junction nucleotides: 15. The CDR3, as DNA: TGTGCCAGCACAGGGGGGGACGCTTTCGGTTCGCCCCAGCATTTT. Its translation: CASTGGDAFGSPQHF.

The V gene is TRBV6-5, the J gene TRBJ2-5; D is perhaps TRBD2 (7 bases). The length of the CDR3 is 15 residues. V gave up 6 bases and J gave up 2 bases, with 16 bases separating them. Germline V gene lookup returns CDR1 MNHEY and CDR2 SVGAGI. The CDR3 protein is CASRALGGRQETQYF. In DNA form, the CDR3 reads TGTGCCAGCAGAGCCCTCGGGGGGCGACAAGAGACCCAGTACTTC.

This clone appeared a few times. V usage is TRBV27 and J usage is TRBJ1-1; 10 bases align to TRBD1. The CDR3 totals 15 residues. Germline CDR1 reads MNHEY; CDR2 reads SMNVEV (reference sequence). V lost 4 bases and J lost 1; bases outside the gene matches: 3. CDR3: CASSSWTGGNTEAFF. The CDR3 DNA reads TGTGCCAGCAGTTCGTGGACAGGGGGGAACACTGAAGCTTTCTTT.

The gene calls are TRBV11-2 and TRBJ1-1; D is unresolved. Germline-derived CDR1 and CDR2 are SGHAT and FQNNGV. The CDR3 has 13 residues. Trimming pared 5 bases from V and 7 bases from J, leaving 14 bases between. CDR3 in DNA: TGTGCCAGCAGCCTACAAATGTGGGGTGAAGCTTTCTTT. Its protein is CASSLQMWGEAFF. Drawing the rest from reference TRBV11-2 and TRBJ1-1, the complete variable domain is EAGVAQSPRYKIIEKRQSVAFWCNPISGHATLYWYQQILGQGPKLLIQFQNNGVVDDSQLPKDRFSAERLKGVDSTLKIQPAKLEDSAVYLCASSLQMWGEAFFGQGTRLTVV.

This rearrangement joins TRBV5-1 to TRBJ1-3; 7 bases fit TRBD1. V was pared by 4 bases and J by 0 bases, with 7 bases of the junction left unmatched. This CDR3 has 16 residues. The germline V gene encodes CDR1 SGHRS and CDR2 YFSETQ. CDR3 nucleotides: TGCGCCAGCAGCCTCGGACAGGACTCCTCTGGAAACACCATATATTTT. Translation: CASSLGQDSSGNTIYF.

This clone was seen once. This chain uses TRBV7-2 with TRBJ2-7; the match to TRBD2 covers 10 bases. The CDR3 consists of 16 residues. Per germline, CDR1 SGHTA and CDR2 FQGNSA. V lost 0 bases to trimming and J lost 5 bases; unmatched junction nucleotides: 7. CDR3 coding DNA: TGTGCCAGCAGCTTAGCTCCAGCGGGAGGGACTAACGAGCAGTACTTC. It codes for CASSLAPAGGTNEQYF. The complete variable domain, with remaining parts taken from reference TRBV7-2 and TRBJ2-7, reads GAGVSQSPSNKVTEKGKDVELRCDPISGHTALYWYRQSLGQGLEFLIYFQGNSAPDKSGLPSDRFSAERTGGSVSTLTIQRTQQEDSAVYLCASSLAPAGGTNEQYFGPGTRLTVT.

The chain carries TRBV19 and TRBJ1-4; D call uncertain. The CDR3 runs to 14 residues. The germline CDR1 and CDR2 sequences are LNHDA and SQIVND (reference sequence). The V end was cut by 7 bases, the J end by 2 bases, with 11 bases between. CDR3 in amino acids: CASNPQMTNEKLFF. The CDR3 bases are TGTGCCAGTAACCCACAGATGACTAATGAAAAACTGTTTTTT.

The chain uses TRBV18 and TRBJ1-3, with D unresolved. CDR1 is KGHSH and CDR2 is LQKENI in the germline V gene. The V end lost 3 bases, the J end lost 0 bases, and 9 bases lay between the germline ends. The CDR3 consists of 15 residues. The CDR3: CASSPSVLSGNTIYF. CDR3 sequence (DNA): TGTGCCAGCTCACCGAGTGTCCTCTCTGGAAACACCATATATTTT.

CDR3 coding DNA: TGTGCCAGCGAGAGGCAGGACTATGGCTACACCTTC. Translation gives CASERQDYGYTF. J is TRBJ1-2 and V is TRBV6-1; D uncertain. The CDR3 has 12 residues. CDR1 is MNHNS and CDR2 is SASEGT in the germline V gene. Trimming stripped 8 bases from V and 3 bases from J, with 10 bases between.

V and J are TRBV6-5 and TRBJ2-5; D may correspond to TRBD1 or TRBD2 (6 bases each). CDR3 length equals 14 residues. Trimming pared 4 bases from V and 1 base from J, leaving 10 bases between. Per germline, CDR1 MNHEY and CDR2 SVGAGI. CDR3 protein: CASSSRGAQETQYF. The CDR3 DNA follows: TGTGCCAGCAGTTCGAGGGGGGCCCAAGAGACCCAGTACTTC.

The chain employs TRBV6-5 and TRBJ2-5, with D possibly matching TRBD1 (6 bases). This CDR3 region has 12 residues. V was trimmed by 5 bases and J by 4 bases, leaving 8 bases between them. Germline assignment: CDR1 MNHEY and CDR2 SVGAGI. CDR3 sequence reads: CASSIGGETQYF. In nucleotides, the CDR3 is TGTGCCAGCAGTATAGGGGGAGAGACCCAGTACTTC.

V and J are TRBV14 and TRBJ2-1, with TRBD2 matching 8 bases. CDR3 length: 15 amino acids. CDR1 is SGHDN and CDR2 is FVKESK in the germline V gene. After removal of 6 bases from V and 1 base from J, the junction contained 5 bases not matched to a gene. The CDR3 DNA follows: TGTGCCAGCAGACTTACTAGCGGATCCTACAATGAGCAGTTCTTC. It is translated as CASRLTSGSYNEQFF.

The rearrangement joins TRBV5-1 to TRBJ1-2; no firm D call. This CDR3 is 12 amino acids long. V lost 4 bases and J 7 bases, leaving 11 bases between the germline ends. Germline CDR1 and CDR2: SGHRS and YFSETQ. CDR3: CASSPVGRGYTF. The CDR3 DNA reads TGCGCCAGCAGCCCTGTTGGCCGTGGCTACACCTTC.

The rearrangement uses TRBV7-6 and TRBJ2-1, with a tentative D call TRBD1 (5 bases). Trimming took off 1 base at V and 0 bases at J, with 7 bases between the two ends. Germline V gene sequence: CDR1 SGHVS, CDR2 FNYEAQ. This CDR3 has 15 residues. The CDR3 nucleotides read TGTGCCAGCAGCTTAGAAACAGGCTCCTACAATGAGCAGTTCTTC. Protein: CASSLETGSYNEQFF.